This T cell receptor (beta chain) was recovered during a study of T cell responses to AZD1222 COVID-19 vaccine. Per germline, CDR1 DFQATT and CDR2 SNEGSKA (reference sequence). V was shortened by 2 bases and J by 12 bases, with 13 bases between the two germline ends. CDR3 length equals 11 residues. The sample holds one count of this clone. The protocol was immunoSEQ multiplex PCR, while the TCRdb copy is restricted to in-frame clones and leaves out a portion. The table has approximately 150,000 clones, 85% to 95% seen once. Sequenced here: peripheral blood, sampled after recovery from COVID-19. V is TRBV20-1 and J is TRBJ1-2; D might be TRBD1 (6 bases). This clonotype was sampled from an adult who had recovered from COVID-19. In DNA, the CDR3 is TGCAGTGCTAGATTACAGGGTGTACACACCTTC. Translating it yields CSARLQGVHTF.